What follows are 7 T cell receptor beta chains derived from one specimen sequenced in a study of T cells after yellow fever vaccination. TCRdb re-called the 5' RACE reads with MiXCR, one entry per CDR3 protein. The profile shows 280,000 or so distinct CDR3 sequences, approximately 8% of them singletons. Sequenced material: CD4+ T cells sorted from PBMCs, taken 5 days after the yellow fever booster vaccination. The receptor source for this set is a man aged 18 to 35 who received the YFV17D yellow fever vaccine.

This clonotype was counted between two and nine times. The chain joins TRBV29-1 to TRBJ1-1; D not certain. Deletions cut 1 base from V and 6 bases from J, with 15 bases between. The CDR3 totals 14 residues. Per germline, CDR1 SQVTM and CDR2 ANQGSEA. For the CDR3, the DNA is TGCAGCGTTGAAGGCCCTCAGCTATTCGCTGAAGCTTTCTTT. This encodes CSVEGPQLFAEAFF.

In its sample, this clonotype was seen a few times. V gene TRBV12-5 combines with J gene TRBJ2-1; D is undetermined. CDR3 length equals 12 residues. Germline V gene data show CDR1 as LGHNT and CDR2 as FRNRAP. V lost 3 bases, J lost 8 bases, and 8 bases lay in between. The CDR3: CASGFNSDEQFF. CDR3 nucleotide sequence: TGTGCTAGTGGTTTCAATTCGGATGAGCAGTTCTTC.

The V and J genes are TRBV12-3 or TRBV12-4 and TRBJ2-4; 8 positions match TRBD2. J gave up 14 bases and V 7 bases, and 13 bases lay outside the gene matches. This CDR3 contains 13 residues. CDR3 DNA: TGTGCCAGCACCCTGGGGGAGCGGGGGAAAGAGTACTTC. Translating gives CASTLGERGKEYF.

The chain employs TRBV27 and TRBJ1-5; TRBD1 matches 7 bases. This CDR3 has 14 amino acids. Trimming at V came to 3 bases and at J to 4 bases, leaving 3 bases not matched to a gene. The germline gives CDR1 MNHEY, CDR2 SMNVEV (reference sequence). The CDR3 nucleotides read TGTGCCAGCAGTTTCCCAGGGGGTAATCAGCCCCAGCATTTT. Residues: CASSFPGGNQPQHF.

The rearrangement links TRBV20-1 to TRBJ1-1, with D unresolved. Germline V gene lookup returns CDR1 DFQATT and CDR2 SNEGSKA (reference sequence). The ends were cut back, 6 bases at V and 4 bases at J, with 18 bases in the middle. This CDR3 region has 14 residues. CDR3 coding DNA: TGCAGTGCCCTGCGTGCCCCGATGGGCACTGAAGCTTTCTTT. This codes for CSALRAPMGTEAFF.

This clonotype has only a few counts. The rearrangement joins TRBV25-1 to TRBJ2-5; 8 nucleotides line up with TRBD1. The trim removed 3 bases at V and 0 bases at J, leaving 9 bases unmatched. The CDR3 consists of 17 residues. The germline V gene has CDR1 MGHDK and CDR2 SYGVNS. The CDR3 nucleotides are TGTGCCAGCAGTGACCCGAGGAAGACAGGGGACCAAGAGACCCAGTACTTC. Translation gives CASSDPRKTGDQETQYF.

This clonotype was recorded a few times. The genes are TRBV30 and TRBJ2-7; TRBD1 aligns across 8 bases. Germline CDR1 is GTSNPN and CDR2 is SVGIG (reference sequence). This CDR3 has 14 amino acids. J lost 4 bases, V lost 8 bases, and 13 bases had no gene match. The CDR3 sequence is CAAIGQGAVYEQYF. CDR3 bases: TGTGCCGCCATCGGGCAGGGGGCTGTTTACGAGCAGTACTTC. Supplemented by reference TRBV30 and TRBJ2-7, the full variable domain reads SQTIHQWPATLVQPVGSPLSLECTVEGTSNPNLYWYRQAAGRGLQLLFYSVGIGQISSEVPQNLSASRPQDRQFILSSKKLLLSDSGFYLCAAIGQGAVYEQYFGPGTRLTVT.